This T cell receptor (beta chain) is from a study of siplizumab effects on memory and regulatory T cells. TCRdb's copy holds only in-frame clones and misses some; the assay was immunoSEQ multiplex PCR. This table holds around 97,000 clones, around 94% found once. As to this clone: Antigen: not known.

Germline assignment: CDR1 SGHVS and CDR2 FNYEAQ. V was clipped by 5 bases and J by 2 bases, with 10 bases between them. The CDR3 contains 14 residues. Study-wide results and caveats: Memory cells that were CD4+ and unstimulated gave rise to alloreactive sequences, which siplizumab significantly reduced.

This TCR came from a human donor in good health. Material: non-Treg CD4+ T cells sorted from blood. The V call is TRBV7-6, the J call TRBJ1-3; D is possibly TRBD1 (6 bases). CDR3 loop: CASSQTGPGNTIYF. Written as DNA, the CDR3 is TGTGCCAGCAGCCAGACAGGACCTGGAAACACCATATATTTT. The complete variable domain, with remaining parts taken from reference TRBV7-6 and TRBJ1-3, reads GAGVSQSPRYKVTKRGQDVALRCDPISGHVSLYWYRQALGQGPEFLTYFNYEAQQDKSGLPNDRFSAERPEGSISTLTIQRTEQRDSAMYRCASSQTGPGNTIYFGEGSWLTVV.